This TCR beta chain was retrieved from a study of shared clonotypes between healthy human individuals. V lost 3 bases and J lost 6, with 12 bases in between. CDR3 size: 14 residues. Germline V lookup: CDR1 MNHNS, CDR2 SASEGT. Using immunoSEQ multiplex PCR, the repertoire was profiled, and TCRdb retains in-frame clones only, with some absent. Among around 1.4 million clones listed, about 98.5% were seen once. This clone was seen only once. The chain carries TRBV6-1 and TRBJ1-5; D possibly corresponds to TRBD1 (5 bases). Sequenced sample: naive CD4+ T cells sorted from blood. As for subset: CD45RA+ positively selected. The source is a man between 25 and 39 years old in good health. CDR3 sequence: CASSEQGYGQPQHF. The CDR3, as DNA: TGTGCCAGCAGTGAGCAGGGTTACGGTCAGCCCCAGCATTTT.